This T cell receptor beta chain was found in a study of T cell responses to AZD1222 COVID-19 vaccine. Study overall: Some second doses came at about 4 weeks and others at about 12 weeks; these were pooled. Whole-study results and caveats: All repertoire sampling was performed exclusively after the peak T cell response. Nearly half of the spike-specific TCRs reportedly recognize variant regions that carry no mutations.

The repertoire was sequenced with immunoSEQ multiplex PCR; TCRdb's copy has only in-frame clones and lacks some. The table records fewer than 110,000 clones, roughly nine tenths of them present only once. Regarding this clone: The antigen is unknown.

This sequence was found in an adult in good health. Sample: peripheral blood, taken on day 0 of AZD1222 vaccination.

The CDR3 loop reads CASSLIPSGTNEQFF. For the CDR3, the DNA is TGTGCCAGCAGCTTGATTCCTAGCGGGACCAATGAGCAGTTCTTC. The J gene is TRBJ2-1, the V gene TRBV5-6, with 9 bases lining up with TRBD2. The junction had 5 bases not matched to a gene; V was cut back by 1 base and J by 6 bases. CDR3 length equals 15 residues. In germline, CDR1 is SGHDT, CDR2 YYEEEE.